This T cell receptor beta chain was sequenced for a study of blood T cell repertoires in COVID-19 (dated by TCRdb to the early 2020s). Broadly, across the study: Samples covering the acute and convalescent phases of COVID-19 were provided by collaborators in the United States, Italy and Spain. The prospective study material was composed of cDNA or gDNA derived from T cells, B-cell-depleted T cells, or PBMCs. Subjects who had been exposed to COVID-19, were actively infected with it, or had recovered from it provided the deeply sampled blood TCRbeta repertoires that made up the dataset. The repertoires were made available in a free public database intended to serve as a resource for research on the immune response to SARS-CoV-2. The samples were drawn from two sources: the first 160 participants of the ongoing ImmuneRACE study, and fewer than 1,500 subjects contributed by 6 global collaborators. Nearly every sample came with metadata listing a de-identified subject ID, COVID-19 status, age in years and sex. Where HLA class I and class II types were available, the types were taken from metadata supplied by the sample provider, not from assay-based typing. Broad study findings and their caveats: How much clinical and demographic metadata was included differed by source and by participant, and the metadata was provided uncurated.

As regards this clone: What antigen it recognizes has not been identified. Per-base quality was not reported, and no clone a single base away is much larger than it.

The germline V gene encodes CDR1 SGHTA and CDR2 FQGNSA. Spanning cysteine to phenylalanine, the CDR3 consists of 13 amino acids. Solely the CDR3 DNA is kept, with 39 bases framed from the first base. At the junction V is shortened by 5 bases and J by 5 bases, with 9 bases in between. TCRbeta CDR3 regions were amplified from genomic DNA using the immunoSEQ Assay, a bias-controlled multiplex PCR. The authors processed their data as follows. Nucleated cell counts per sample were estimated from amplification of reference gene primers within the assay. Sequence reads were collapsed and filtered to measure the absolute abundance of every unique TCRbeta CDR3 rearrangement. Productive Simpson clonality was computed per sample as the square root of Simpson's diversity index over productive rearrangements. Imported from immuneACCESS, the table was reduced by TCRdb to in-frame sequences with V and J called. These copies leave out some clones; in studies compared against another copy, an unresolved V gene accounts for under half, and the cause of the remainder is not known. The V and J calls and the clone size are those of that table, but D and trimming were determined from the DNA. The sample profile shows more than 200,000 clones; around 87% of them were found once. The top ten constitute approximately 5.3% of the sample.

At one collaborating source in Seattle, patients were enrolled during active infection and were followed longitudinally through the course of disease. Whole blood was collected in K2EDTA tubes by collaborating institutions according to the institutions' own protocols. For TCRbeta analysis, collaborator samples were shipped as frozen whole blood, as isolated PBMCs, or as DNA extracted from either sample type. The V and J segments used are TRBV7-2 and TRBJ2-2; no D segment can be confidently identified. The sample taken for sequencing was peripheral blood. The receptor was derived from a woman in her sixties or seventies with COVID-19, enrolled during active disease. The sequenced DNA: TGTGCCAGCAGCCCTCCTGTTACCGGGGAGCTGTTTTTT. Its amino acids are CASSPPVTGELFF.